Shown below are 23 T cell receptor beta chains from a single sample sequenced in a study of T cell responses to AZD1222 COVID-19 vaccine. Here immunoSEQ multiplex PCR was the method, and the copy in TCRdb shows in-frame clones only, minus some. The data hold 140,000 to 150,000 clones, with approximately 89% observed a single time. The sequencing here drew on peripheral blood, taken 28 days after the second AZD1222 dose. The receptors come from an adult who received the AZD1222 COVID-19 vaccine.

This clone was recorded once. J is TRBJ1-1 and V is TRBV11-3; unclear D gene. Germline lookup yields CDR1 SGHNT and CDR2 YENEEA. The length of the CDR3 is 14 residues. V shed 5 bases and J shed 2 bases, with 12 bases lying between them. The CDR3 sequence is CASSQNTENTEAFF. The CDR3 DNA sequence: TGTGCCAGCAGCCAAAACACAGAAAACACTGAAGCTTTCTTT.

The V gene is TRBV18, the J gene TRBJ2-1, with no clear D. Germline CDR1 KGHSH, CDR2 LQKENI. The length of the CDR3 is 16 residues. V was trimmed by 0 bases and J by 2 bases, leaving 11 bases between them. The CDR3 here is CASSPPRATTYNEQFF. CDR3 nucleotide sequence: TGTGCCAGCTCACCACCGCGAGCCACCACCTACAATGAGCAGTTCTTC.

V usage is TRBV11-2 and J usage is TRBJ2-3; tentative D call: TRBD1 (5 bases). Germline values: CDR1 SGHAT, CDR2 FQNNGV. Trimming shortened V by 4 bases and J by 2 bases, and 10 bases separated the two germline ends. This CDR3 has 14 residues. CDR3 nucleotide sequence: TGTGCCAGCAGCTCCCAGGGTGTCACAGATACGCAGTATTTT. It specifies CASSSQGVTDTQYF.

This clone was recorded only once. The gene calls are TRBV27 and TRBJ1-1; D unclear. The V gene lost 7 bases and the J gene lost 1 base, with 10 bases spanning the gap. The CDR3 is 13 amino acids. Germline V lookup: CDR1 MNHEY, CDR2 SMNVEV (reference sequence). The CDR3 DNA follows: TGTGCCAGCAAAATAGGCGCGAACACTGAAGCTTTCTTT. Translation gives CASKIGANTEAFF.

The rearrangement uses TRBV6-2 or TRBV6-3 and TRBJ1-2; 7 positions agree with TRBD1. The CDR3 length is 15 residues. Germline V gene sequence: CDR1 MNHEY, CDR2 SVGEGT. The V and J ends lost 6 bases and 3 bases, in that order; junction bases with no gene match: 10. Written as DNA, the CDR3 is TGTGCCAGCAGCCTGACAGGGTCTAGATACTATGGCTACACCTTC. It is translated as CASSLTGSRYYGYTF.

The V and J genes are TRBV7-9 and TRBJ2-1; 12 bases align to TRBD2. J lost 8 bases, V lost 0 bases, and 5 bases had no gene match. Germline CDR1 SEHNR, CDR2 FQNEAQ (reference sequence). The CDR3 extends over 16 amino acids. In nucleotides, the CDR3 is TGTGCCAGCAGCTTAGCAAAGACTAGCGGGAGCGATGAGCAGTTCTTC. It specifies CASSLAKTSGSDEQFF.

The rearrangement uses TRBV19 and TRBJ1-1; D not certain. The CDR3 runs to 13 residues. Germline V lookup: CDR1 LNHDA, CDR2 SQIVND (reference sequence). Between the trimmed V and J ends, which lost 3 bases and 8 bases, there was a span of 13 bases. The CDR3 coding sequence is TGTGCCAGTAGTATTAGACGCGGAGACGAAGCTTTCTTT. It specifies CASSIRRGDEAFF. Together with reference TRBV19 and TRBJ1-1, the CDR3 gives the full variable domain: DGGITQSPKYLFRKEGQNVTLSCEQNLNHDAMYWYRQDPGQGLRLIYYSQIVNDFQKGDIAEGYSVSREKKESFPLTVTSAQKNPTAFYLCASSIRRGDEAFFGQGTRLTVV.

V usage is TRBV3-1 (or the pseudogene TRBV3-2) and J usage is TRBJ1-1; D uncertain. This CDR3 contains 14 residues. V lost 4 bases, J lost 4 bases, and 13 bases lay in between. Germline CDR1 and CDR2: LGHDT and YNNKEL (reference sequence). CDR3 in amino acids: CASSRQGITTEAFF. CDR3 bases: TGTGCCAGCAGCCGACAAGGAATTACCACTGAAGCTTTCTTT.

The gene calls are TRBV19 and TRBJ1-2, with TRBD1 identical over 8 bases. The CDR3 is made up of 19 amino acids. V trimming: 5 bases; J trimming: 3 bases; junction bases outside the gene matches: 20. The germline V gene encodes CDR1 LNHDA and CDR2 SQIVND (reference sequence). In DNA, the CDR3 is TGTGCCAGTAGTGTTAACCGGGACAGGAGTCGGTTTTTTCACTATGGCTACACCTTC. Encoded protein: CASSVNRDRSRFFHYGYTF. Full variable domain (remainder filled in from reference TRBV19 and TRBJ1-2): DGGITQSPKYLFRKEGQNVTLSCEQNLNHDAMYWYRQDPGQGLRLIYYSQIVNDFQKGDIAEGYSVSREKKESFPLTVTSAQKNPTAFYLCASSVNRDRSRFFHYGYTFGSGTRLTVV.

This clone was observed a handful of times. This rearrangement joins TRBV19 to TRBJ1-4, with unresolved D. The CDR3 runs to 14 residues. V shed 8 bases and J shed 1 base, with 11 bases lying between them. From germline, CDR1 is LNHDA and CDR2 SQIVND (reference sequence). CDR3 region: CASQAGGTNEKLFF. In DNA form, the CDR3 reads TGTGCCAGTCAAGCGGGAGGAACTAATGAAAAACTGTTTTTT. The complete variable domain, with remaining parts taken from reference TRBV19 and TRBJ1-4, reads DGGITQSPKYLFRKEGQNVTLSCEQNLNHDAMYWYRQDPGQGLRLIYYSQIVNDFQKGDIAEGYSVSREKKESFPLTVTSAQKNPTAFYLCASQAGGTNEKLFFGSGTQLSVL.

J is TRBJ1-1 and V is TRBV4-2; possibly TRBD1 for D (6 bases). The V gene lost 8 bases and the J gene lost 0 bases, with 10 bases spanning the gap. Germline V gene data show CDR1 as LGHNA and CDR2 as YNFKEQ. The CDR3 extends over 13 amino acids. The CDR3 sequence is CASGGPMNTEAFF. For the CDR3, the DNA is TGTGCCAGCGGGGGCCCCATGAACACTGAAGCTTTCTTT.

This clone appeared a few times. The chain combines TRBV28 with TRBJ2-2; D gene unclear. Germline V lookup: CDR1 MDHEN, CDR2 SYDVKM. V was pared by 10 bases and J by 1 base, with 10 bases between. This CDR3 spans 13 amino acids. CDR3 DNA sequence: TGTGCCACCATAAGCCAGAACACCGGGGAGCTGTTTTTT. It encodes CATISQNTGELFF.

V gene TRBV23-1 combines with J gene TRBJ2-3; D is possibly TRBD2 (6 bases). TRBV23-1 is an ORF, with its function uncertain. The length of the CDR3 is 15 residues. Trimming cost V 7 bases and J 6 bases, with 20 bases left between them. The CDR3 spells CASNWTITFRDTQYF. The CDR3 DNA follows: TGCGCCAGCAACTGGACTATAACTTTCAGGGATACGCAGTATTTT.

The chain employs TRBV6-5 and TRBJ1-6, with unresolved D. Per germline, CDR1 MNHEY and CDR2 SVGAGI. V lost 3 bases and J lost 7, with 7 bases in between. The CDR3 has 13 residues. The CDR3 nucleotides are TGTGCCAGCAGTTATATTGAGAATTCACCCCTCCACTTT. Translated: CASSYIENSPLHF.

The CDR3 loop is CASRLGQAHGIQYF. CDR3 nucleotide sequence: TGTGCCAGCAGACTCGGACAGGCACACGGCATTCAGTACTTC. V gene TRBV3-1 (or the pseudogene TRBV3-2) combines with J gene TRBJ2-4; the match to TRBD1 covers 7 bases. CDR1 is LGHDT, CDR2 YNNKEL, per germline (reference sequence). Losses at the gene ends were 6 bases for V and 9 bases for J; bases not matched to a gene: 11. This CDR3 has 14 residues.

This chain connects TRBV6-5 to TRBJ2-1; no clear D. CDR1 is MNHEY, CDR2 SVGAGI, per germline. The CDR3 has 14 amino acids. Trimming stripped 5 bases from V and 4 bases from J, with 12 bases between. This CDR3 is CASSRTGSYNEQFF. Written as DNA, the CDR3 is TGTGCCAGCAGTCGTACCGGTAGTTACAATGAGCAGTTCTTC.

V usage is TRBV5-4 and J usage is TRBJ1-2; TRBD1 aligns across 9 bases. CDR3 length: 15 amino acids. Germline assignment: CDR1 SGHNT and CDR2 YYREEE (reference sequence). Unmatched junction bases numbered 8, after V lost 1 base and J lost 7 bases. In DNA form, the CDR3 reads TGTGCCAGCAGCTTGAGAGAGGGACAGGGAGGTGGCTACACCTTC. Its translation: CASSLREGQGGGYTF.

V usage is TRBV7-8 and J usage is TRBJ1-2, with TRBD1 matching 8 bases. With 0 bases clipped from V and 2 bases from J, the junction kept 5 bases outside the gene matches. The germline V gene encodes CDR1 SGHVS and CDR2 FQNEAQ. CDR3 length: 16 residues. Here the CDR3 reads CASSLAGRGHNYGYTF. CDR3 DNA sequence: TGTGCCAGCAGCTTAGCCGGCAGGGGGCACAACTATGGCTACACCTTC.

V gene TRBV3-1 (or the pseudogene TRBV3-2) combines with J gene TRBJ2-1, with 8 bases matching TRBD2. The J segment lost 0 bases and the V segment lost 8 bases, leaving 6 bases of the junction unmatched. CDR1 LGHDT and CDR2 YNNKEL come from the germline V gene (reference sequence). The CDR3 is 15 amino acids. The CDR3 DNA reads TGTGCCAGCGGACTTAGCGGGACCTCCTACAATGAGCAGTTCTTC. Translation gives CASGLSGTSYNEQFF.

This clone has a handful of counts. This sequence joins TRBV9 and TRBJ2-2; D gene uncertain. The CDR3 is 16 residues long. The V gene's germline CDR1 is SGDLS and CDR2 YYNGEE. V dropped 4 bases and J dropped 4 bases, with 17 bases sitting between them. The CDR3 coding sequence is TGTGCCAGCAGCCCTGGGCGAGCGACGGGCACCGGGGAGCTGTTTTTT. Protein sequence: CASSPGRATGTGELFF.

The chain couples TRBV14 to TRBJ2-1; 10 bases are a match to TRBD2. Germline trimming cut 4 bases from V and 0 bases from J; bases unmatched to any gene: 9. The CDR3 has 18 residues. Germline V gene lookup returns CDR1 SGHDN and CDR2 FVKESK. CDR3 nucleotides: TGTGCCAGCAGCCTCCAGGGAGCGGGAGGGCTCTCCTACAATGAGCAGTTCTTC. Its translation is CASSLQGAGGLSYNEQFF.

The CDR3 loop is CATSAGQTSHQPQHF. The CDR3 DNA follows: TGTGCCACCAGTGCGGGGCAGACGTCCCATCAGCCCCAGCATTTT. V is TRBV24-1 and J is TRBJ1-5, with D perhaps TRBD1 (5 bases). The V end was cut by 5 bases, the J end by 5 bases, with 15 bases between. The CDR3 is made up of 15 amino acids. Germline-derived CDR1 and CDR2 are KGHDR and SFDVKD.

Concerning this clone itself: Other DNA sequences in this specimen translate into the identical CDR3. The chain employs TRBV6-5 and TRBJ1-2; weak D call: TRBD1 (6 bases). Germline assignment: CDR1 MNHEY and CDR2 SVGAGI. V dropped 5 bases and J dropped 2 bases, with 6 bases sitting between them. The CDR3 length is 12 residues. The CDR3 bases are TGTGCCAGCAGTCAGGGGAACTATGGCTACACCTTC. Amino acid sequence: CASSQGNYGYTF.